This T cell receptor (beta chain) was captured by sequencing in a study of long-term antiretroviral therapy in people with HIV. Assay version v3.0 of immunoSEQ was used, and it was run at survey level. TCRdb keeps only in-frame clones here, not all; method: immunoSEQ multiplex PCR. The sample shows about 17,000 clones, 65% to 85% of them seen only once. Regarding this clone: No antigen is known for it.

Whole-study findings and limits: Specimens of blood were obtained during about 2003 to 2018, possibly under older ART regimens. An increase in diversity followed ART, yet levels stayed below transplant donor controls. Clones that had undergone expansion before ART dominated the repertoire at all time points.

Every specimen held between roughly 0.85-10 million cryopreserved PBMC. These were thawed and washed before DNA extraction. CDR3 length equals 14 residues. V lost 3 bases, J lost 2 bases, and 9 bases lay in between. Germline lookup yields CDR1 SGHRS and CDR2 YFSETQ. This specimen was unsorted PBMCs, taken about 2.6 years before starting antiretroviral therapy. The clonotype originates from a woman between 50 and 59 years old with HIV. J is TRBJ1-3 and V is TRBV5-1, with D hard to call. The CDR3, as DNA: TGCGCCAGCAGCTCTGCTGGGACTGGAAACACCATATATTTT. Translation gives CASSSAGTGNTIYF.